The 32 T cell receptor beta chains below come from one sample, sequenced in a study of blood T cell repertoires in COVID-19. Only in-frame clones appear in the TCRdb table, and some are missing; sequencing was by immunoSEQ multiplex PCR. In the table there are 250,000 to 350,000 clones, around nine tenths of which are singletons. Sequenced sample: PBMCs or T cells enriched from blood (not recorded which). The receptor source for this set is a woman aged 45-59 years who had been exposed to COVID-19.

V gene TRBV9 combines with J gene TRBJ2-5, with 9 positions matching TRBD1. The CDR3 is 15 amino acids. CDR1 is SGDLS and CDR2 is YYNGEE in the germline V gene. The junction had 6 bases not matched to a gene; V was cut back by 2 bases and J by 4 bases. The chain's CDR3 is CASSVIQGAGETQYF. The CDR3 nucleotides are TGTGCCAGCAGCGTGATACAGGGGGCTGGAGAGACCCAGTACTTC.

The J gene is TRBJ1-2, the V gene TRBV3-1 (or the pseudogene TRBV3-2); D is ambiguous. The ends were cut back, 0 bases at V and 8 bases at J, with 7 bases in the middle. Germline loops: CDR1 LGHDT, CDR2 YNNKEL (reference sequence). The CDR3 sequence is 12 residues long. CDR3 bases: TGTGCCAGCAGCCAAGAGAGCATAGGCTACACCTTC. Its translation: CASSQESIGYTF.

This clone occurred a few times. The V gene is TRBV19, the J gene TRBJ1-5; TRBD1 agrees at 9 bases. The CDR3 sequence is 16 residues long. Germline V gives CDR1 LNHDA, CDR2 SQIVND (reference sequence). V gave up 5 bases and J gave up 2 bases; unmatched junction bases: 7. The CDR3 loop is CASSPTGQGRNQPQHF. In nucleotides, the CDR3 is TGTGCCAGTAGTCCCACCGGACAGGGGCGCAATCAGCCCCAGCATTTT.

The V and J genes are TRBV27 and TRBJ1-2, with 7 bases aligning to TRBD1. Trimming took 6 bases from V and 8 from J; bases not matched to a gene: 6. CDR1 and CDR2 (germline): MNHEY, SMNVEV (reference sequence). The CDR3 length is 12 residues. CDR3 sequence: CASRDRRMGYTF. CDR3 in DNA: TGTGCCAGCAGGGACAGGCGGATGGGCTACACCTTC.

The V and J genes are TRBV5-8 and TRBJ2-7, with 8 bases aligning to TRBD1. This CDR3 region has 17 residues. V lost 4 bases to trimming and J lost 7 bases; unmatched junction nucleotides: 19. Germline V gene data show CDR1 as SGHTS and CDR2 as YDEGEE. DNA of the CDR3: TGTGCCAGCAGCCCGTCGGCGGGCAGGGGGCAAGATCTGGAGCAGTACTTC. Its translation: CASSPSAGRGQDLEQYF.

The genes are TRBV5-8 and TRBJ1-6; the D is unclear. V was cut by 0 bases and J by 0 bases, with 7 bases left in between. The V gene's germline CDR1 is SGHTS and CDR2 YDEGEE. CDR3 size: 16 residues. The CDR3 DNA is TGTGCCAGCAGCTTGGCGGGGTCCTCCTATAATTCACCCCTCCACTTT. Translating it yields CASSLAGSSYNSPLHF.

V is TRBV13 and J is TRBJ2-1; D gene unclear. V lost 0 bases, J lost 0 bases, and 9 bases lay in between. Germline assignment: CDR1 PRHDT and CDR2 FYEKMQ (reference sequence). The CDR3 totals 16 residues. CDR3 nucleotide sequence: TGTGCCAGCAGCTTAGGCGGTTCAATCTCCTACAATGAGCAGTTCTTC. Translated, it gives CASSLGGSISYNEQFF. The full variable domain, completed using reference TRBV13 and TRBJ2-1, is AAGVIQSPRHLIKEKRETATLKCYPIPRHDTVYWYQQGPGQDPQFLISFYEKMQSDKGSIPDRFSAQQFSDYHSELNMSSLELGDSALYFCASSLGGSISYNEQFFGPGTRLTVL.

The V gene is TRBV7-2, the J gene TRBJ1-6, with 10 positions matching TRBD1. Trimming at V came to 5 bases and at J to 6 bases, leaving 4 bases not matched to a gene. Germline loops: CDR1 SGHTA, CDR2 FQGNSA. The CDR3 has 15 residues. CDR3 in amino acids: CASSLRQGANSPLHF. The CDR3 bases are TGTGCCAGCAGCCTCCGACAGGGGGCTAATTCACCCCTCCACTTT.

The genes are TRBV5-1 and TRBJ2-2, with D possibly matching TRBD1 (5 bases). This CDR3 has 13 residues. V lost 2 bases to trimming and J lost 9 bases, with 11 bases between them. Germline V gene data show CDR1 as SGHRS and CDR2 as YFSETQ. The CDR3 protein is CASSLDRDRELFF. The CDR3 nucleotides read TGCGCCAGCAGCTTAGACAGAGACCGGGAGCTGTTTTTT.

The chain is built from TRBV9 and TRBJ2-5, with 9 bases lining up with TRBD2. The junction had 11 bases not matched to a gene; V was cut back by 3 bases and J by 5 bases. Per germline, CDR1 SGDLS and CDR2 YYNGEE. CDR3 length equals 16 residues. This CDR3 is CASSAGGGAFTETQYF. CDR3 sequence (DNA): TGTGCCAGCAGCGCGGGCGGGGGGGCCTTCACTGAGACCCAGTACTTC.

CDR3 region: CASSLGFYSPGGALSEQFF. DNA for the CDR3: TGTGCCAGCAGCTTAGGTTTTTATAGTCCCGGGGGGGCCCTATCTGAGCAGTTCTTC. This chain joins TRBV7-9 and TRBJ2-1; TRBD2 agrees at 8 bases. The germline gives CDR1 SEHNR, CDR2 FQNEAQ (reference sequence). CDR3 length equals 19 residues. The ends lost 1 base at V and 9 bases at J; junction bases unmatched: 20.

The chain links TRBV10-3 to TRBJ1-6, with a possible D match to TRBD1 (6 bases). This CDR3 is 14 amino acids long. V was trimmed by 6 bases and J by 4 bases, leaving 10 bases between them. The germline CDR1 and CDR2 sequences are ENHRY and SYGVKD. The chain's CDR3 is CAISRDKYNSPLHF. The CDR3 nucleotides are TGTGCCATCAGCCGGGACAAGTATAATTCACCCCTCCACTTT.

This clone was seen only a few times. The J gene is TRBJ2-7, the V gene TRBV11-2; 10 nucleotides match TRBD2. V lost 3 bases to trimming and J lost 4 bases; unmatched junction nucleotides: 6. The CDR3 covers 15 residues. Germline lookup yields CDR1 SGHAT and CDR2 FQNNGV. CDR3 bases: TGTGCCAGCAGCTTCGGAGCGGGGGGGACGTACGAGCAGTACTTC. It yields the protein CASSFGAGGTYEQYF.

V gene TRBV2 combines with J gene TRBJ2-2; 9 nucleotides match TRBD1. Germline loops: CDR1 SNHLY, CDR2 FYNNEI. The CDR3 covers 16 residues. V gave up 3 bases and J gave up 4 bases; unmatched junction bases: 6. CDR3 residues: CASSDNRGQITGELFF. Written as DNA, the CDR3 is TGTGCCAGCAGTGACAACAGGGGGCAAATCACCGGGGAGCTGTTTTTT. Using reference TRBV2 and TRBJ2-2 for the parts outside the CDR3, the full variable domain is EPEVTQTPSHQVTQMGQEVILRCVPISNHLYFYWYRQILGQKVEFLVSFYNNEISEKSEIFDDQFSVERPDGSNFTLKIRSTKLEDSAMYFCASSDNRGQITGELFFGEGSRLTVL.

The genes are TRBV28 and TRBJ1-4; D possibly corresponds to TRBD1 (5 bases). Germline V gene data show CDR1 as MDHEN and CDR2 as SYDVKM. The germline V and J ends were trimmed by 2 bases and 8 bases, with 12 bases remaining between them. The CDR3 runs to 14 residues. The DNA of the CDR3 is TGTGCCAGCAGTTTAAACTTCAGGGTCGAAAAACTGTTTTTT. Its translation is CASSLNFRVEKLFF.

This clone showed up just a few times. The chain recombines TRBV4-1 with TRBJ2-7; D unresolved. The V end lost 0 bases, the J end lost 7 bases, and 16 bases lay between the germline ends. Germline V gene sequence: CDR1 MGHRA, CDR2 YSYEKL. The length of the CDR3 is 15 residues. The CDR3 sequence is CASSQEAGGLGEQYF. CDR3 nucleotide sequence: TGCGCCAGCAGCCAAGAAGCCGGCGGCCTCGGGGAGCAGTACTTC.

The count of this clone is one. The chain recombines TRBV5-6 with TRBJ1-5; tentative D call: TRBD1 (5 bases). CDR3 length: 13 residues. CDR1 and CDR2 (germline): SGHDT, YYEEEE. Trimming removed 2 bases at V and 11 bases at J, with 14 bases between. DNA of the CDR3: TGTGCCAGCAGCTTCGAATTACAAGGGGCCCAGCATTTT. Translating it yields CASSFELQGAQHF. The full variable domain, completed using reference TRBV5-6 and TRBJ1-5, is DAGVTQSPTHLIKTRGQQVTLRCSPKSGHDTVSWYQQALGQGPQFIFQYYEEEERQRGNFPDRFSGHQFPNYSSELNVNALLLGDSALYLCASSFELQGAQHFGDGTRLSIL.

The genes are TRBV2 and TRBJ1-3; a weak D match, TRBD1 (6 bases). V lost 3 bases and J 0 bases, leaving 6 bases between the germline ends. Germline CDR1 SNHLY, CDR2 FYNNEI. The length of the CDR3 is 14 residues. The CDR3, as DNA: TGTGCCAGCAGTGAGACAGGCTCTGGAAACACCATATATTTT. Translating it yields CASSETGSGNTIYF.

The chain links TRBV7-2 to TRBJ2-7, with 9 bases fitting TRBD1. With 4 bases clipped from V and 2 bases from J, the junction kept 6 bases outside the gene matches. Germline assignment: CDR1 SGHTA and CDR2 FQGNSA. This CDR3 region has 15 residues. CDR3 loop: CASSWRTGDTYEQYF. Here the CDR3 DNA reads TGTGCCAGCAGCTGGAGGACAGGGGATACCTACGAGCAGTACTTC.

The V call is TRBV5-1, the J call TRBJ2-7, with D perhaps matching TRBD1 (5 bases). This CDR3 spans 14 amino acids. The germline gives CDR1 SGHRS, CDR2 YFSETQ. With 4 bases removed from V and 2 bases from J, the gap between germline ends came to 13 bases. The CDR3 sequence: CASSRTTETYEQYF. The CDR3 bases are TGCGCCAGCAGCAGGACGACAGAAACCTACGAGCAGTACTTC.

The V call is TRBV2, the J call TRBJ1-6, with D tentatively TRBD1 (5 bases). Germline V gives CDR1 SNHLY, CDR2 FYNNEI. V dropped 5 bases and J dropped 9 bases, with 14 bases sitting between them. The CDR3 contains 14 residues. The chain's CDR3 is CASSPQGPGSPLHF. In DNA, the CDR3 is TGTGCCAGCAGTCCCCAGGGTCCGGGTTCACCCCTCCACTTT.

The J gene is TRBJ2-7, the V gene TRBV6-5, with D perhaps TRBD1 (5 bases). Germline CDR1 MNHEY, CDR2 SVGAGI. The CDR3 totals 14 residues. V was cut by 7 bases and J by 3 bases, with 16 bases left in between. As DNA, the CDR3 is TGTGCCAGCACTTCAAGCGCCACAGGCTACGAGCAGTACTTC. It is translated as CASTSSATGYEQYF.

This clone was picked up one time. The rearrangement uses TRBV3-1 (or the pseudogene TRBV3-2) and TRBJ2-3; the match to TRBD2 covers 16 bases. Per germline, CDR1 LGHDT and CDR2 YNNKEL (reference sequence). Trimming removed 6 bases from V and 4 bases from J; junction bases left unmatched: 10. This CDR3 has 18 residues. This chain's CDR3 is CASRYGGTSGGAADTQYF. The CDR3 coding sequence is TGTGCCAGCAGATACGGCGGGACTAGCGGGGGGGCCGCAGATACGCAGTATTTT.

This rearrangement joins TRBV14 to TRBJ1-4; D is ambiguous. Trimming shortened V by 3 bases and J by 7 bases, and 15 bases separated the two germline ends. CDR3 length equals 15 residues. CDR1 is SGHDN and CDR2 is FVKESK in the germline V gene. CDR3: CASSHGRGSGEKLFF. CDR3 in DNA: TGTGCCAGCAGCCACGGCCGAGGGTCGGGTGAAAAACTGTTTTTT.

The gene calls are TRBV7-8 and TRBJ2-1; 7 bases agree with TRBD1. V was pared by 2 bases and J by 7 bases, with 5 bases of the junction left unmatched. In germline, CDR1 is SGHVS, CDR2 FQNEAQ. This CDR3 is 14 amino acids long. This chain's CDR3 is CASSLIQGTNEQFF. The CDR3 DNA reads TGTGCCAGCAGCTTAATACAGGGGACAAATGAGCAGTTCTTC. Full variable domain (missing parts from reference TRBV7-8 and TRBJ2-1): GAGVSQSPRYKVAKRGQDVALRCDPISGHVSLFWYQQALGQGPEFLTYFQNEAQLDKSGLPSDRFFAERPEGSVSTLKIQRTQQEDSAVYLCASSLIQGTNEQFFGPGTRLTVL.

V is TRBV5-6 and J is TRBJ1-5, with 7 bases identical to TRBD1. The CDR3 spans 14 residues. Trimming at V came to 4 bases and at J to 4 bases, leaving 5 bases not matched to a gene. CDR1 is SGHDT, CDR2 YYEEEE, per germline. The CDR3 protein is CASSTGQANQPQHF. CDR3 DNA: TGTGCCAGCAGCACCGGACAGGCGAATCAGCCCCAGCATTTT.

The rearrangement uses TRBV29-1 and TRBJ1-2; D not certain. V lost 4 bases to trimming and J lost 2 bases, with 8 bases between them. This CDR3 comprises 12 residues. CDR1 SQVTM and CDR2 ANQGSEA come from the germline V gene. CDR3 nucleotide sequence: TGCAGCGTTGGTTACGGGAACTATGGCTACACCTTC. Protein sequence: CSVGYGNYGYTF.

This chain joins TRBV30 and TRBJ2-1, with 7 nucleotides matching TRBD2. Trimming at V came to 0 bases and at J to 4 bases, leaving 3 bases not matched to a gene. The CDR3 extends over 14 amino acids. Germline CDR1 and CDR2: GTSNPN and SVGIG (reference sequence). The DNA of the CDR3 is TGTGCCTGGAGTGTGTACGGGGGGTACAATGAGCAGTTCTTC. Translated: CAWSVYGGYNEQFF.

The V and J genes are TRBV2 and TRBJ1-2; D might be TRBD1 (5 bases). The CDR3 has 13 residues. V dropped 5 bases and J dropped 8 bases, with 15 bases sitting between them. The germline V gene has CDR1 SNHLY and CDR2 FYNNEI. CDR3 amino acids: CASSIQGTAGYTF. CDR3 in DNA: TGTGCCAGCAGTATCCAGGGAACGGCAGGCTACACCTTC. Full variable domain (outside the CDR3, taken from reference TRBV2 and TRBJ1-2): EPEVTQTPSHQVTQMGQEVILRCVPISNHLYFYWYRQILGQKVEFLVSFYNNEISEKSEIFDDQFSVERPDGSNFTLKIRSTKLEDSAMYFCASSIQGTAGYTFGSGTRLTVV.

This clone has just one count. This rearrangement joins TRBV29-1 to TRBJ2-3; 7 bases agree with TRBD1. Germline assignment: CDR1 SQVTM and CDR2 ANQGSEA. J was trimmed by 2 bases and V by 6 bases; bases with no gene match: 8. CDR3 length: 14 residues. This CDR3 is CSVSDRVFTDTQYF. The CDR3 DNA follows: TGCAGCGTCAGTGACAGGGTGTTCACAGATACGCAGTATTTT.

V and J are TRBV6-5 and TRBJ1-6; 9 nucleotides align to TRBD1. Germline V gives CDR1 MNHEY, CDR2 SVGAGI. The CDR3 contains 12 residues. The CDR3 nucleotides read TGTGTCGCCGGGACAGGGTATTCACCCCTCCACTTT. Protein sequence: CVAGTGYSPLHF.

The V gene is TRBV7-2, the J gene TRBJ1-2; 8 bases are a match to TRBD1. The CDR3 spans 14 residues. After removal of 5 bases from V and 7 bases from J, the junction contained 9 bases not matched to a gene. Germline V gives CDR1 SGHTA, CDR2 FQGNSA. This chain's CDR3 is CASSPGQGHPGYTF. DNA of the CDR3: TGTGCCAGCAGCCCTGGACAGGGCCACCCTGGCTACACCTTC.